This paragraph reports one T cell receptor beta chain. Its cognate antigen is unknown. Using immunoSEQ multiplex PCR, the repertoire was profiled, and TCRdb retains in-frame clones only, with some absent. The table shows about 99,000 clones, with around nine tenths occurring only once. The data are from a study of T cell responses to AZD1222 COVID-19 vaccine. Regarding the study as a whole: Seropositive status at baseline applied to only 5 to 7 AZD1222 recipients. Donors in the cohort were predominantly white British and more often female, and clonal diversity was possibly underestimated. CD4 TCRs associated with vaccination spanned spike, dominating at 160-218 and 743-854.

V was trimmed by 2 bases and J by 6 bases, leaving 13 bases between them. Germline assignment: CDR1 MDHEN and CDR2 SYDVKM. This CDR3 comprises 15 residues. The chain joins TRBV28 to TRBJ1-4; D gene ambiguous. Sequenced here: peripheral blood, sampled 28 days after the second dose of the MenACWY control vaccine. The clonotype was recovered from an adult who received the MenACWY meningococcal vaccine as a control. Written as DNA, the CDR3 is TGTGCCAGCAGTTTAAGAACACTAGCCGATGAAAAACTGTTTTTT. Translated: CASSLRTLADEKLFF.